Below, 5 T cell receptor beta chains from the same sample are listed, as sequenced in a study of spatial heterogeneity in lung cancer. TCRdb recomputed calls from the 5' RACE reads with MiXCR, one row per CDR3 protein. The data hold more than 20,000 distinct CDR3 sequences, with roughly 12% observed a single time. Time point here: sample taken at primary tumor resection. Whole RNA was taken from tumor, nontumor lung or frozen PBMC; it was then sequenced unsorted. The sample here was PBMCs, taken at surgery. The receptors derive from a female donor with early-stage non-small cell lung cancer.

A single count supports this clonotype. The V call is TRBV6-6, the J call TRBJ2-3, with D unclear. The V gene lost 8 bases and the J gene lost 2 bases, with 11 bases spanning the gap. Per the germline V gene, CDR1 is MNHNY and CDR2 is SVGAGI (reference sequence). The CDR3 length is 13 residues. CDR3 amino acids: CASWRSSTDTQYF. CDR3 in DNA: TGTGCCAGCTGGCGGTCCTCCACAGATACGCAGTATTTT.

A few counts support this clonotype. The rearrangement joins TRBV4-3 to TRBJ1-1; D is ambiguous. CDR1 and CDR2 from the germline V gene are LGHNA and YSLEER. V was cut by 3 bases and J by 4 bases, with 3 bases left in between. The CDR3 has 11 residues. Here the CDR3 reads CASSQGTEAFF. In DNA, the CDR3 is TGCGCCAGCAGCCAGGGCACTGAAGCTTTCTTT.

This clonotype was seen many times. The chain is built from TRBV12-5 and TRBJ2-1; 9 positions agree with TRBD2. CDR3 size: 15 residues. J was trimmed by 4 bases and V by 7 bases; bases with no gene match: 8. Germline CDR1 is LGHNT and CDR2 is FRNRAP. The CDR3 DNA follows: TGTGCTAGTGCCCGCCCGGGACTAGCTTACAATGAGCAGTTCTTC. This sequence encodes CASARPGLAYNEQFF.

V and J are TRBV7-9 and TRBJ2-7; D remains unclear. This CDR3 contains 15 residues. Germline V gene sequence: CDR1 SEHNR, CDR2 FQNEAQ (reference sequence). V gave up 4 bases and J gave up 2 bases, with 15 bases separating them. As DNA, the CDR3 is TGTGCCAGCAGCTCGCCCGACACTGCAACCTACGAGCAGTACTTC. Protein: CASSSPDTATYEQYF.

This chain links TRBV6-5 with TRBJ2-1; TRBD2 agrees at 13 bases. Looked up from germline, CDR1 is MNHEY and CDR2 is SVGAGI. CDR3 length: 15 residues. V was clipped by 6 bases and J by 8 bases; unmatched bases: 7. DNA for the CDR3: TGTGCCAGCAGCCTCGGGACTAGCGGGAAAGATGAGCAGTTCTTC. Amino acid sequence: CASSLGTSGKDEQFF.